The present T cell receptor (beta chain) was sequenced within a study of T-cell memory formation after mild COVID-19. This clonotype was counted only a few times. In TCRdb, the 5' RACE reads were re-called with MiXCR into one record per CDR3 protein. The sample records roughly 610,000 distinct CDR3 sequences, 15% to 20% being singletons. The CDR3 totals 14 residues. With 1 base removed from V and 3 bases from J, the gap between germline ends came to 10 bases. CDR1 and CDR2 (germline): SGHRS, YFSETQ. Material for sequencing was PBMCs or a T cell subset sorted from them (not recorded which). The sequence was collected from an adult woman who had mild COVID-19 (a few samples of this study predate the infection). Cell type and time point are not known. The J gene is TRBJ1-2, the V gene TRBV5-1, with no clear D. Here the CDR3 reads CASSLTDQHYGYTF. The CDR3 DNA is TGCGCCAGCAGCTTGACCGACCAGCACTATGGCTACACCTTC.